This is a list of T cell receptor beta chains from one sample in a study of blood T cell repertoires in COVID-19. Method: immunoSEQ multiplex PCR; TCRdb's copy keeps in-frame clones and lacks some. This table holds some 250,000 clones, around 85% found once. Sequencing was carried out using peripheral blood. The receptors were sampled from a woman of 80 years or more with acute or convalescent COVID-19. Each CDR3 is given with its conserved first and last residue. Fields, in order: D gene, J gene, V gene, clone size, CDR3 DNA, CDR3 protein. A D gene is named only where the DNA matches it firmly. The listing skips clone size in some rows; elsewhere it reads once, few, many or a size class.

D gene: .
J gene: TRBJ2-2
V gene: TRBV19
clone size: .
CDR3 DNA: TGTGCCAGTAGTATCTCAGCGGACACCGGGGAGCTGTTTTTT
CDR3 protein: CASSISADTGELFF

D gene: .
J gene: TRBJ2-7
V gene: TRBV30
clone size: .
CDR3 DNA: TGTGCCTGGAGCGTGGGCAGGCAAAGCTCCTACGAGCAGTACTTC
CDR3 protein: CAWSVGRQSSYEQYF

D gene: TRBD2
J gene: TRBJ2-2
V gene: TRBV11-3
clone size: .
CDR3 DNA: TGTGCCAGCAGCTCCGGACTAGCGGGAGGGCGTGTTGGGGAGCTGTTTTTT
CDR3 protein: CASSSGLAGGRVGELFF

D gene: TRBD2
J gene: TRBJ2-1
V gene: TRBV6-5
clone size: .
CDR3 DNA: TGTGCCAGCAGTAGACCGGGACTAGCGGGGGGCGAGCAGTTCTTC
CDR3 protein: CASSRPGLAGGEQFF

D gene: .
J gene: TRBJ2-2
V gene: TRBV2
clone size: .
CDR3 DNA: TGTGCCAGCAGCCGTGACTCCAGGGCCGGGGAGCTGTTTTTT
CDR3 protein: CASSRDSRAGELFF

D gene: .
J gene: TRBJ1-6
V gene: TRBV19
clone size: .
CDR3 DNA: TGTGCCAGTAGTCTCCTCTTTAGCTCCTATAATTCACCCCTCCACTTT
CDR3 protein: CASSLLFSSYNSPLHF

D gene: TRBD1
J gene: TRBJ2-7
V gene: TRBV4-1
clone size: .
CDR3 DNA: TGCGCCAGCAGCCTCATATGGGGAACAGGGGCCTACGAGCAGTACTTC
CDR3 protein: CASSLIWGTGAYEQYF

D gene: .
J gene: TRBJ2-1
V gene: TRBV11-2
clone size: few
CDR3 DNA: TGTGCCAGCAGTCCGGGACTTCACAATGAGCAGTTCTTC
CDR3 protein: CASSPGLHNEQFF

D gene: TRBD1
J gene: TRBJ1-4
V gene: TRBV6-5
clone size: .
CDR3 DNA: TGTGCCAGCAGTACTTCCGGGACAGGGGCTGAAAAACTGTTTTTT
CDR3 protein: CASSTSGTGAEKLFF

D gene: TRBD2
J gene: TRBJ2-5
V gene: TRBV7-9
clone size: .
CDR3 DNA: TGTGCCAGCAGCTCAACGCGGGGGAGGGAGACCCAGTACTTC
CDR3 protein: CASSSTRGRETQYF

D gene: .
J gene: TRBJ2-4
V gene: TRBV3-1/TRBV3-2
clone size: .
CDR3 DNA: TGTGCCAGCAGCCAAGGGAGGACAGCGGCATCCAAAAACATTCAGTACTTC
CDR3 protein: CASSQGRTAASKNIQYF

D gene: .
J gene: TRBJ1-2
V gene: TRBV4-1
clone size: .
CDR3 DNA: TGCGCCAGCAGCCAAGATAGGGGCTATGGCTACACCTTC
CDR3 protein: CASSQDRGYGYTF

D gene: TRBD2
J gene: TRBJ2-1
V gene: TRBV6-4
clone size: .
CDR3 DNA: TGTGCCAGCAGTGATGGCCTAGCGGGAGTCAATGAGCAGTTCTTC
CDR3 protein: CASSDGLAGVNEQFF

D gene: TRBD1
J gene: TRBJ1-1
V gene: TRBV12-3/TRBV12-4
clone size: .
CDR3 DNA: TGTGCCAGCAGTGGGGACAGGGACACTGAAGCTTTCTTT
CDR3 protein: CASSGDRDTEAFF

D gene: .
J gene: TRBJ2-1
V gene: TRBV7-2
clone size: .
CDR3 DNA: TGTGCCAGCAGCTTATCGCGCGGCAATGAGCAGTTCTTC
CDR3 protein: CASSLSRGNEQFF

D gene: TRBD1
J gene: TRBJ1-6
V gene: TRBV5-1
clone size: .
CDR3 DNA: TGCGCCAGCAGCCCTCGGACAGGGGGTGAGTCACCCCTCCACTTT
CDR3 protein: CASSPRTGGESPLHF

D gene: .
J gene: TRBJ1-1
V gene: TRBV28
clone size: .
CDR3 DNA: TGTGCCAGCAGTCAGACACAGAACACTGAAGCTTTCTTT
CDR3 protein: CASSQTQNTEAFF

D gene: TRBD1
J gene: TRBJ2-7
V gene: TRBV5-1
clone size: .
CDR3 DNA: TGCGCCAGCAGCAGCGGGACAGGGAGTTGGGACGAGCAGTACTTC
CDR3 protein: CASSSGTGSWDEQYF

D gene: .
J gene: TRBJ1-1
V gene: TRBV3-1/TRBV3-2
clone size: .
CDR3 DNA: TGTGCCAGCAGCCAAGCCAGGGTTTACACTGAAGCTTTCTTT
CDR3 protein: CASSQARVYTEAFF

D gene: .
J gene: TRBJ2-4
V gene: TRBV21-1
clone size: .
CDR3 DNA: TGTGCCAGCAGCAAATACCACCCGGACAGTCCTTTGCAGTATTTGGTCAAAAACATTCAGTACTTC
CDR3 protein: CASSKYHPDSPLQYLVKNIQYF

D gene: TRBD1
J gene: TRBJ1-4
V gene: TRBV5-4
clone size: once
CDR3 DNA: TGTGCCAGCAGCTACCGGACAGGGACAACTAATGAAAAACTGTTTTTT
CDR3 protein: CASSYRTGTTNEKLFF

D gene: TRBD1
J gene: TRBJ1-6
V gene: TRBV4-1
clone size: once
CDR3 DNA: TGCGCCAGCAGCCAAGAGGGACAGACCGATTATAATTCACCCCTCCACTTT
CDR3 protein: CASSQEGQTDYNSPLHF

D gene: TRBD1
J gene: TRBJ2-6
V gene: TRBV28
clone size: .
CDR3 DNA: TGTGCCAGCAGTTCCGGGACAGGGAACTCTGGGGCCAACGTCCTGACTTTC
CDR3 protein: CASSSGTGNSGANVLTF

D gene: .
J gene: TRBJ2-2
V gene: TRBV5-1
clone size: .
CDR3 DNA: TGCGCCAGCACCCACGTTGGGCAATCGAACACCGGGGAGCTGTTTTTT
CDR3 protein: CASTHVGQSNTGELFF

D gene: TRBD1
J gene: TRBJ1-1
V gene: TRBV19
clone size: .
CDR3 DNA: TGTGCCAGTACCTACACCAGGGACAGCACTGAAGCTTTCTTT
CDR3 protein: CASTYTRDSTEAFF

D gene: TRBD2
J gene: TRBJ2-5
V gene: TRBV5-1
clone size: .
CDR3 DNA: TGCGCCAGCAGCCCCGGGACTAGCGGGAGTGTGTTGGTAGAGACCCAGTACTTC
CDR3 protein: CASSPGTSGSVLVETQYF

D gene: .
J gene: TRBJ2-2
V gene: TRBV19
clone size: .
CDR3 DNA: TGTGCCAGTAGCCAGACAGAACTCACCGGGGAGCTGTTTTTT
CDR3 protein: CASSQTELTGELFF

D gene: .
J gene: TRBJ2-6
V gene: TRBV4-2
clone size: .
CDR3 DNA: TGTGCCAGCAGCCAAGAGGGCAGGGAGGCTGGGGCCAACGTCCTGACTTTC
CDR3 protein: CASSQEGREAGANVLTF

D gene: .
J gene: TRBJ2-3
V gene: TRBV3-1/TRBV3-2
clone size: .
CDR3 DNA: TGTGCCAGCAGCCAGCTAGCAGCAGATACGCAGTATTTT
CDR3 protein: CASSQLAADTQYF

D gene: TRBD1
J gene: TRBJ1-5
V gene: TRBV7-9
clone size: .
CDR3 DNA: TGTGCCAGCAGCGGCCCGGGACAGCTTAGCAATCAGCCCCAGCATTTT
CDR3 protein: CASSGPGQLSNQPQHF

D gene: .
J gene: TRBJ1-2
V gene: TRBV29-1
clone size: .
CDR3 DNA: TGCAGCGTTGGGAGTTTGGGCAGGGCCCTTTGGGGCTACACCTTC
CDR3 protein: CSVGSLGRALWGYTF

D gene: .
J gene: TRBJ1-1
V gene: TRBV11-2
clone size: .
CDR3 DNA: TGTGCCAGCAGCCCGTCCGATGACCGCGAAGCGGCTTTCTTT
CDR3 protein: CASSPSDDREAAFF

D gene: .
J gene: TRBJ2-2
V gene: TRBV5-1
clone size: once
CDR3 DNA: TGCGCCAGCAGCTTGGAGCCGGGGTCGAACACCGGGGAGCTGTTTTTT
CDR3 protein: CASSLEPGSNTGELFF

D gene: TRBD1
J gene: TRBJ2-1
V gene: TRBV19
clone size: .
CDR3 DNA: TGTGCCAGGCCCTTGGGGCAGGTTGAGGACAGGACACTCTATGAGCAGTTCTTC
CDR3 protein: CARPLGQVEDRTLYEQFF

D gene: TRBD1
J gene: TRBJ2-7
V gene: TRBV6-5
clone size: once
CDR3 DNA: TGTGCCAGCGGTAGGACAGGGAGTGTCTACGAGCAGTACTTC
CDR3 protein: CASGRTGSVYEQYF

D gene: .
J gene: TRBJ1-2
V gene: TRBV5-1
clone size: .
CDR3 DNA: TGCGCCAGCAGCTTGGGGCAGGGGAATGGCTACACCTTC
CDR3 protein: CASSLGQGNGYTF

D gene: TRBD2
J gene: TRBJ2-3
V gene: TRBV7-6
clone size: .
CDR3 DNA: TGTGCCAGCAGCTTAGTCTCCCGGGAGGGCCGGGTCGCAGATACGCAGTATTTT
CDR3 protein: CASSLVSREGRVADTQYF

D gene: TRBD2
J gene: TRBJ2-1
V gene: TRBV7-7
clone size: .
CDR3 DNA: TGTGCCAGCAGCTTATCGGCGGGGGGGCTCAATGAGCAGTTCTTC
CDR3 protein: CASSLSAGGLNEQFF

D gene: .
J gene: TRBJ2-5
V gene: TRBV9
clone size: .
CDR3 DNA: TGTGCCAGCAGCGTAGGGGCGGGTACGCTACAAGAGACCCAGTACTTC
CDR3 protein: CASSVGAGTLQETQYF

D gene: TRBD2
J gene: TRBJ2-1
V gene: TRBV11-3
clone size: .
CDR3 DNA: TGTGCCAGCAGCTTTGTAGCGGGGGGGCTCTACAATGAGCAGTTCTTC
CDR3 protein: CASSFVAGGLYNEQFF

D gene: TRBD2
J gene: TRBJ2-1
V gene: TRBV6-2/TRBV6-3
clone size: .
CDR3 DNA: TGTGCCAGCAGTCTAGCGGGAGGAGAATACAATGAGCAGTTCTTC
CDR3 protein: CASSLAGGEYNEQFF

D gene: TRBD1
J gene: TRBJ2-5
V gene: TRBV20-1
clone size: .
CDR3 DNA: TGCAGTGCTAGTAACCCGGGACAGCAAGAGACCCAGTACTTC
CDR3 protein: CSASNPGQQETQYF

D gene: .
J gene: TRBJ2-2
V gene: TRBV11-3
clone size: .
CDR3 DNA: TGTGCCAGCAGCTTAGAGTTTACCCTCGGCACCGGGGAGCTGTTTTTT
CDR3 protein: CASSLEFTLGTGELFF

D gene: TRBD1
J gene: TRBJ1-5
V gene: TRBV29-1
clone size: few
CDR3 DNA: TGCAGCGCGACAGGGGGCGGAAATCAGCCCCAGCATTTT
CDR3 protein: CSATGGGNQPQHF

D gene: .
J gene: TRBJ1-2
V gene: TRBV7-9
clone size: once
CDR3 DNA: TGTGCCAGCAGCTTAGCGCTGACAGCTAACTATGGCTACACCTTC
CDR3 protein: CASSLALTANYGYTF

D gene: .
J gene: TRBJ1-2
V gene: TRBV5-1
clone size: .
CDR3 DNA: TGCGCCAGCAGCGAAGGGGAATTCTATGGCTACACCTTC
CDR3 protein: CASSEGEFYGYTF

D gene: .
J gene: TRBJ2-7
V gene: TRBV11-2
clone size: .
CDR3 DNA: TGTGCCAGCAGCTCTTTGAACGTGGGGGGCTACGAGCAGTACTTC
CDR3 protein: CASSSLNVGGYEQYF

D gene: .
J gene: TRBJ1-5
V gene: TRBV28
clone size: .
CDR3 DNA: TGTGCCAGCAGTTTATCAGGGGTGCCTCAGCCCCAGCATTTT
CDR3 protein: CASSLSGVPQPQHF

D gene: .
J gene: TRBJ2-3
V gene: TRBV5-1
clone size: .
CDR3 DNA: TGCGCCAGCAGCTTGAACGGGAGAGCAGATACGCAGTATTTT
CDR3 protein: CASSLNGRADTQYF

D gene: TRBD2
J gene: TRBJ2-7
V gene: TRBV6-5
clone size: .
CDR3 DNA: TGTGCCAGCAGGGGGACTAGTGATAGTGACGAGCAGTACTTC
CDR3 protein: CASRGTSDSDEQYF

D gene: .
J gene: TRBJ1-1
V gene: TRBV6-5
clone size: .
CDR3 DNA: TGTGCCAGCAGGTCTATTGGACAATCTGAAGCTTTCTTT
CDR3 protein: CASRSIGQSEAFF

D gene: TRBD1
J gene: TRBJ2-1
V gene: TRBV5-4
clone size: .
CDR3 DNA: TGTGCCAGCAGCTCAGGGGGACCGGGAACCACCTCCTACAATGAGCAGTTCTTC
CDR3 protein: CASSSGGPGTTSYNEQFF

D gene: .
J gene: TRBJ1-5
V gene: TRBV6-1
clone size: .
CDR3 DNA: TGTGCCAGCAGTGAATATAGCAATCAGCCCCAGCATTTT
CDR3 protein: CASSEYSNQPQHF

D gene: TRBD1
J gene: TRBJ2-2
V gene: TRBV5-4
clone size: .
CDR3 DNA: TGTGCCAGCACCCGAGGGGGCCCTACGAACACCGGGGAGCTGTTTTTT
CDR3 protein: CASTRGGPTNTGELFF

D gene: .
J gene: TRBJ1-5
V gene: TRBV2
clone size: .
CDR3 DNA: TGTGCCAGCAGTGATTCCAGGGTGATCAATCAGCCCCAGCATTTT
CDR3 protein: CASSDSRVINQPQHF

D gene: TRBD2
J gene: TRBJ2-3
V gene: TRBV7-2
clone size: .
CDR3 DNA: TGTGCCAGCAGCTTAAATTTAGCGGGGGGAGATACGCAGTATTTT
CDR3 protein: CASSLNLAGGDTQYF

D gene: TRBD2
J gene: TRBJ2-5
V gene: TRBV6-5
clone size: .
CDR3 DNA: TGTGCCAGCATTCCACTAGCGGGGGGCCGGGAGACCCAGTACTTC
CDR3 protein: CASIPLAGGRETQYF